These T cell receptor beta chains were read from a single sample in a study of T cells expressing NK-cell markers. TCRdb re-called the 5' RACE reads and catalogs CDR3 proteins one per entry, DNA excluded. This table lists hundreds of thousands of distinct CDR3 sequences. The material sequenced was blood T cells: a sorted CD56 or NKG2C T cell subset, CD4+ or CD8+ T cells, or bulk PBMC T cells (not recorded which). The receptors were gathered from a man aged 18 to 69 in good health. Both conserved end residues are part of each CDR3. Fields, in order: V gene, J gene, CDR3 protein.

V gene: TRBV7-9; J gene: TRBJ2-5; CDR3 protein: CASSLAGAPQETQYF
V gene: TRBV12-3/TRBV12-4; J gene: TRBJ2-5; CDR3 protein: CASSAESRFEQETQYF
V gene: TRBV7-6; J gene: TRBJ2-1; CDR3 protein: CASTPGVWDGGANNEQFF
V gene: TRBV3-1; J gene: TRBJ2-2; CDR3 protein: CASSQGRLAGELFF
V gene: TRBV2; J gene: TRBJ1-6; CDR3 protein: CASSAGRGTGAPLHF
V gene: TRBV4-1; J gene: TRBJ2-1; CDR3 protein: CASSQAQATGYEQFF
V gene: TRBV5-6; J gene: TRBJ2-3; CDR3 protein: CASSLALIPGVGDTQYF
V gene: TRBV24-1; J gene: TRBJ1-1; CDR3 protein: CATSDPYNTEAFF
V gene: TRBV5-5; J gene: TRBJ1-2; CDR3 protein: CASSLAVRTGYGYTF
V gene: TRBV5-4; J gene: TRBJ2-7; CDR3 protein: CASSLAGGVEQYF
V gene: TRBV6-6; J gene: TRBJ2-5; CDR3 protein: CASSPWGQETQYF
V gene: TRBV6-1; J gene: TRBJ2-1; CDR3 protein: CASSEFVAGVSSYNEQFF
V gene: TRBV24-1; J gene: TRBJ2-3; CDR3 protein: CATSAPGESDTQYF